One and the same sample provided the 18 T cell receptor beta chains below, sequenced in a study of CD8+CD57+ T cells in acquired aplastic anemia. Researchers used genomic DNA as the template to profile TCR beta VDJ and CDR3. TCRdb ran MiXCR on the reads and lists one entry per CDR3 protein. The table has under 350,000 distinct CDR3 sequences, 55% to 60% seen once. What was sequenced was sorted CD4+, CD8+, or CD8+CD57+ T cells (not recorded which) from PBMCs. These receptors were collected from a human donor with severe aplastic anemia or a healthy control (not recorded which).

This chain uses TRBV15 with TRBJ1-1; D remains ambiguous. The CDR3 has 14 residues. V shed 2 bases and J shed 4 bases, with 11 bases lying between them. Per the germline V gene, CDR1 is LNHNV and CDR2 is YYDKDF (reference sequence). The CDR3 spells CATSRSGGFTEAFF. The CDR3 nucleotides are TGTGCCACCAGCAGATCGGGAGGATTCACTGAAGCTTTCTTT.

This clonotype was observed at least ten times. This rearrangement joins TRBV20-1 to TRBJ1-1, with TRBD1 as a possible D gene (5 bases). Trimming took 5 bases from V and 4 from J, leaving 20 bases between them. This CDR3 has 15 amino acids. The germline V gene has CDR1 DFQATT and CDR2 SNEGSKA (reference sequence). The chain's CDR3 is CSAEGLQGEITEAFF. CDR3 coding DNA: TGCAGTGCTGAGGGCCTCCAGGGTGAAATCACTGAAGCTTTCTTT.

For this clonotype: The junction differs from germline at one of its ends, possibly a read error. The chain is built from TRBV7-7 and TRBJ2-5; D ambiguous. This CDR3 spans 13 amino acids. CDR1 is SSHAT and CDR2 is FNYEAQ in the germline V gene (reference sequence). CDR3 amino acids: CASSLFWEDTQYF. For the CDR3, the DNA is TGTGCTAGCAGCTTATTCTGGGAAGATACCCAGTACTTC.

This clonotype was seen at least ten times. This chain joins TRBV30 and TRBJ2-5; weak D call: TRBD1 (6 bases). V lost 2 bases, J lost 0 bases, and 10 bases lay in between. The CDR3 totals 14 residues. Germline V gives CDR1 GTSNPN, CDR2 SVGIG (reference sequence). The DNA for the CDR3 is TGTGCCTGGAGTCGGGACATAGACCAAGAGACCCAGTACTTC. It yields the protein CAWSRDIDQETQYF.

This clonotype has more than one count but fewer than ten. The chain couples TRBV5-1 to TRBJ1-6, with D perhaps matching TRBD1 (5 bases). Germline CDR1 SGHRS, CDR2 YFSETQ. V lost 0 bases and J 5 bases, leaving 6 bases between the germline ends. The CDR3 length is 14 residues. CDR3 amino acids: CASSLEQDNSPLHF. CDR3 DNA: TGCGCCAGCAGCTTGGAACAGGATAATTCACCCCTCCACTTT.

This chain links TRBV7-2 with TRBJ2-7; D is uncertain. The CDR3 spans 12 residues. Germline V CDR1 and CDR2: SGHTA, FQGNSA. Trimming removed 1 base at V and 6 bases at J, with 7 bases between. In nucleotides, the CDR3 is TGTGCCAGCAGCTTAGATCTGGGCGAGCAGTACTTC. Protein product: CASSLDLGEQYF. Full variable domain (outside the CDR3, taken from reference TRBV7-2 and TRBJ2-7): GAGVSQSPSNKVTEKGKDVELRCDPISGHTALYWYRQSLGQGLEFLIYFQGNSAPDKSGLPSDRFSAERTGGSVSTLTIQRTQQEDSAVYLCASSLDLGEQYFGPGTRLTVT.

There are many counts of this clonotype. This chain uses TRBV6-2 or TRBV6-3 with TRBJ1-4; 8 positions agree with TRBD1. V was clipped by 6 bases and J by 5 bases; unmatched bases: 5. Germline V CDR1 and CDR2: MNHEY, SVGEGT. The CDR3 totals 14 residues. CDR3 amino acids: CASSPGQGNEKLFF. The DNA for the CDR3 is TGTGCCAGCAGCCCCGGACAGGGCAATGAAAAACTGTTTTTT.

The CDR3, as DNA: TGTGCCATCCCCGGGACACCCTTCTACGAGCAGTACTTC. Amino acids: CAIPGTPFYEQYF. The chain combines TRBV6-1 with TRBJ2-7; the D gene is possibly TRBD1 (6 bases). This CDR3 is built from 13 residues. The V gene lost 10 bases and the J gene lost 3 bases, with 16 bases spanning the gap. Germline CDR1 reads MNHNS; CDR2 reads SASEGT.

Concerning this clonotype: The conserved phenylalanine or tryptophan is not found at the CDR3 terminus, so this likely reflects a read error. V usage is TRBV19 and J usage is TRBJ2-4; D remains unclear. This CDR3 region has 13 residues. Between the trimmed V and J ends, which lost 6 bases and 0 bases, there was a span of 6 bases. Germline assignment: CDR1 LNHDA and CDR2 SQIVND (reference sequence). The CDR3 nucleotides are TGTGCCAGTAGCCCGTTAGCCAAAAACATTCAGTACCTC. Translation gives CASSPLAKNIQYL.

The chain carries TRBV25-1 and TRBJ2-5, with D unclear. This CDR3 spans 11 amino acids. The ends were cut back, 4 bases at V and 7 bases at J, with 7 bases in the middle. The germline CDR1 and CDR2 sequences are MGHDK and SYGVNS. The CDR3 is CASSAPRTQYF. As DNA, the CDR3 is TGTGCCAGCAGTGCCCCTCGGACCCAGTACTTC. The full variable domain, in which reference TRBV25-1 and TRBJ2-5 provide the parts outside the CDR3, is EADIYQTPRYLVIGTGKKITLECSQTMGHDKMYWYQQDPGMELHLIHYSYGVNSTEKGDLSSESTVSRIRTEHFPLTLESARPSHTSQYLCASSAPRTQYFGPGTRLLVL.

This chain connects TRBV14 to TRBJ2-7, with unresolved D. Trimming took 1 base from V and 6 from J, leaving 10 bases between them. The CDR3 length is 13 residues. Germline V gene lookup returns CDR1 SGHDN and CDR2 FVKESK. The CDR3 sequence is CASSQGIGREQYF. The CDR3 DNA reads TGTGCCAGCAGCCAAGGGATTGGCCGCGAGCAGTACTTC.

This clonotype occurred many times. The chain has TRBV6-5 and TRBJ2-5, with D possibly being TRBD1 or TRBD2 (5 bases each). The V gene lost 6 bases and the J gene lost 4 bases, with 27 bases spanning the gap. Germline V gene sequence: CDR1 MNHEY, CDR2 SVGAGI. The CDR3 runs to 18 residues. The CDR3 DNA reads as TGTGCCAGCAGCGCCGAGGGCCGCAACACTAGGGGTATAGAGACCCAGTACTTC. This sequence encodes CASSAEGRNTRGIETQYF.

This clonotype has a single count. V and J are TRBV6-1 and TRBJ2-1; maybe TRBD2 (6 bases). This CDR3 is built from 14 residues. In germline, CDR1 is MNHNS, CDR2 SASEGT. Trimming pared 3 bases from V and 5 bases from J, leaving 11 bases between. The CDR3: CASSEGGENNEQFF. CDR3 nucleotides: TGTGCCAGCAGTGAGGGCGGGGAGAACAATGAGCAGTTCTTC.

J is TRBJ2-2 and V is TRBV12-3 or TRBV12-4, with D perhaps TRBD2 (7 bases). CDR3 length: 12 amino acids. Trimming shortened V by 9 bases and J by 6 bases, and 11 bases separated the two germline ends. In nucleotides, the CDR3 is TGTGCCAGTCGAGGGGGGGCCGGGGAGCTGTTTTTT. Protein product: CASRGGAGELFF.

The chain uses TRBV10-2 and TRBJ2-3, with D possibly being TRBD2 (5 bases). V gave up 3 bases and J gave up 5 bases, with 18 bases separating them. Looked up from germline, CDR1 is WSHSY and CDR2 is SAAADI. The CDR3 runs to 16 residues. This CDR3 is CASSEVGHPGGDTQYF. The CDR3 DNA follows: TGCGCCAGCAGTGAAGTTGGGCACCCTGGAGGAGATACGCAGTATTTT.

The chain has TRBV29-1 and TRBJ2-2; D may match TRBD1 or TRBD2 (5 bases each). The CDR3 has 13 residues. Germline CDR1 and CDR2: SQVTM and ANQGSEA. The germline V and J ends were trimmed by 4 bases and 5 bases, with 11 bases remaining between them. CDR3 DNA: TGCAGCGTTGGGGACGCCCCGACCGGGGAGCTGTTTTTT. Its translation: CSVGDAPTGELFF.

The chain recombines TRBV7-3 with TRBJ2-5; 8 bases align to TRBD1. Trimming cost V 3 bases and J 2 bases; bases outside gene matches: 5. The CDR3 has 15 amino acids. The germline V gene has CDR1 SGHTA and CDR2 FQGTGA. The CDR3 DNA is TGTGCCAGCAGCTTTGACAGGGGCGGGCAAGAGACCCAGTACTTC. This encodes CASSFDRGGQETQYF.

In its sample, this clonotype was seen a few times. V gene TRBV2 combines with J gene TRBJ1-1; the D is unclear. Germline V lookup: CDR1 SNHLY, CDR2 FYNNEI. V was cut by 6 bases and J by 2 bases, with 7 bases left in between. The CDR3 spans 12 residues. The CDR3 loop is CASRGENTEAFF. CDR3 bases: TGTGCCAGCAGGGGAGAAAACACTGAAGCTTTCTTT. The entire variable domain, with the rest obtained from reference TRBV2 and TRBJ1-1, is as follows: EPEVTQTPSHQVTQMGQEVILRCVPISNHLYFYWYRQILGQKVEFLVSFYNNEISEKSEIFDDQFSVERPDGSNFTLKIRSTKLEDSAMYFCASRGENTEAFFGQGTRLTVV.